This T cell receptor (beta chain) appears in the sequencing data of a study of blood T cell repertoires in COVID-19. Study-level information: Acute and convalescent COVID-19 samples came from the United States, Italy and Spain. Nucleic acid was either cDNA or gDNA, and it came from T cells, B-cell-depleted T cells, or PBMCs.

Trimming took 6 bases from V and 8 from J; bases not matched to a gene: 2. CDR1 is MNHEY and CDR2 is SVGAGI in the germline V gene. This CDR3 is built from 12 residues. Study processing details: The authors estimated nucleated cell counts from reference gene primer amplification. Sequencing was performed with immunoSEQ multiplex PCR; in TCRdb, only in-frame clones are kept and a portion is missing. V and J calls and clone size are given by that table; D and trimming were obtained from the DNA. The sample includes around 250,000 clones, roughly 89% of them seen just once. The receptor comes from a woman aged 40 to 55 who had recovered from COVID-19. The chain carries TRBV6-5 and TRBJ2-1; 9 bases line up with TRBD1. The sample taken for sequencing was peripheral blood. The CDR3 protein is CASRRDRDEQFF. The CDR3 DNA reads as TGTGCCAGCAGGAGGGACAGGGATGAGCAGTTCTTC.